This T cell receptor beta chain was found in a study of blood T cell repertoires in COVID-19. Looking at the study overall: Symptom resolution, clearance, or two negative PCRs marked donors in Cohort 3 as recovered. COVID-19 samples from acute and convalescent phases originated in the United States, Italy and Spain.

Participant age was about 18 to 89 years, and participants resided in fewer than 25 US areas. Each participant's cohort was designated according to participant-reported clinical history. TCRdb's table, derived via immunoSEQ multiplex PCR, lists solely in-frame clones and lacks some. The sample yields 350,000 to 450,000 clones, 87% seen once. This receptor was identified in a man aged 40-55 years in a cohort exposed to, infected with or recovered from COVID-19 (not recorded which). Sequencing used PBMCs or T cells enriched from blood (not recorded which).

DNA for the CDR3: TGTGCCAGCAGTTACCAAATCGGACAGCTATCTGGGGCCAACGTCCTGACTTTC. Its protein is CASSYQIGQLSGANVLTF. This sequence joins TRBV6-2 or TRBV6-3 and TRBJ2-6; a weak D match, TRBD1 (6 bases). The V end was cut by 2 bases, the J end by 1 base, with 15 bases between. The CDR3 is 18 residues long. Germline loops: CDR1 MNHEY, CDR2 SVGEGT.